Below, 5 T cell receptor beta chains from the same sample are listed, as sequenced in a study of technical replicates of blood from a few donors. The repertoire was sequenced with immunoSEQ multiplex PCR; TCRdb's copy has only in-frame clones and lacks some. This sample has roughly 82,000 clones, with nearly 96% found just once. Input material: T cells isolated from PBMCs. The source is a human donor in good health.

The J gene is TRBJ2-7, the V gene TRBV6-1, with D possibly being TRBD1 (6 bases). The CDR3 has 13 amino acids. Trimming stripped 8 bases from V and 4 bases from J, with 15 bases between. From germline, CDR1 is MNHNS and CDR2 SASEGT. The CDR3 DNA is TGTGCCAGCTTCTCGACAGGTATATACGAGCAGTACTTC. Its protein product is CASFSTGIYEQYF.

J is TRBJ2-7 and V is TRBV9, with 9 bases that match TRBD1. The germline CDR1 and CDR2 sequences are SGDLS and YYNGEE. The CDR3 length is 15 residues. The ends lost 0 bases at V and 1 base at J; junction bases unmatched: 2. This CDR3 is CASSVGGTGSYEQYF. In DNA form, the CDR3 reads TGTGCCAGCAGCGTAGGCGGGACAGGGTCCTACGAGCAGTACTTC.

Here the CDR3 reads CASSFYDGLYNEQFF. DNA of the CDR3: TGCGCCAGCAGCTTTTACGATGGACTTTACAATGAGCAGTTCTTC. The chain is built from TRBV5-1 and TRBJ2-1, with D possibly matching TRBD2 (5 bases). Germline V gene lookup returns CDR1 SGHRS and CDR2 YFSETQ. The CDR3 totals 15 residues. Trimming removed 2 bases at V and 4 bases at J, with 13 bases between.

J is TRBJ2-7 and V is TRBV10-2, with TRBD1 matching 11 bases. Germline CDR1 and CDR2: WSHSY and SAAADI. V gave up 8 bases and J gave up 3 bases; unmatched junction bases: 0. This CDR3 region has 12 residues. The CDR3 loop reads CASGTGGYEQYF. The CDR3 nucleotides are TGCGCCAGCGGGACAGGGGGCTACGAGCAGTACTTC.

This chain joins TRBV19 and TRBJ1-3, with 9 bases that match TRBD1. This CDR3 is 16 amino acids long. Germline assignment: CDR1 LNHDA and CDR2 SQIVND (reference sequence). V lost 6 bases to trimming and J lost 4 bases; unmatched junction nucleotides: 10. This CDR3 is CASRRAQGAGGNTIYF. The CDR3 DNA sequence: TGTGCCAGTAGACGAGCACAGGGGGCTGGAGGAAACACCATATATTTT.